This TCR beta chain emerged from a study of regulatory T cells in long-lasting Graves disease (TCRdb year 2021). Study-level background: Persistent Graves' disease was defined as persistently positive TSH receptor autoantibodies together with antithyroid drug treatment for over 5 years. This study used TCR sequencing and RNA sequencing of peripheral blood to compare persistent Graves' disease patients against newly diagnosed Graves' disease patients. The study took place in China and was registered as a clinical trial. TCR sequencing covered about 13 persistent and 20 newly diagnosed Graves' disease patients, about 35 samples in total. Antithyroid drugs had been taken for about 10.3 years on average by persistent Graves' disease patients in the clinical cohort.

The time point label, read with the paper, signifies: persistent/refractory GD, antithyroid drugs over 5 years with positive TRAb. For both TCR sequencing and RNA sequencing, RNA was extracted from PBMCs in TRIzol. The diagnosis of Graves' disease followed American Thyroid Association guidelines. The patients came from an endocrinology department in Xi'an, China. Each patient gave around 9.2 milliliters of peripheral blood, collected in an EDTA anticoagulant tube. Ficoll Paque Plus density gradient separation was used to isolate PBMCs, and no further T cell sorting was performed. RNA quality was checked with an Agilent 2100 Bioanalyzer and agarose gel, and concentration with a NanoDrop 2000. This clonotype was detected ten times or more. No antigen is known for it. No base-level quality is on record; no much larger clone is a single base apart. Libraries were built with multiplex PCR. The instrument was an Illumina HiSeq 4000. TCR beta libraries were built with iRepertoire HTBI primers and Arm-PCR amplification of CDR3 regions. Before sequencing, the PCR products went through gel purification. The authors' pipeline ran thus. Gene usage analysis of CDR3 amino acid clonotypes relied on the roughly 64 TRBV and fewer than 15 TRBJ segments identified across samples. Filtered high-quality paired reads were merged into contigs using COPE and FqMerger. BLAST was used to align contigs to the IMGT TRBV, TRBD and TRBJ reference genes, and CDR3 was defined following IMGT. Clonotypes above 0.1% frequency were classified as highly expanded clones. Shannon entropy served as the measure of repertoire diversity, while the Gini coefficient captured V-J evenness. Clonotypes shared by more than one individual were considered public. Using fastp trimming at Q25 and MiXCR clonotype assembly, TCRdb reanalyzed the public sequencing data and kept in-frame beta chains. Every CDR3 protein is listed once, alongside the most common genes and DNA of its rows. TCRdb, rather than the study authors, made the V and J calls. For this sample the table gives approximately 360,000 distinct CDR3 sequences, of which roughly 20% were detected only once. The top ten constitute about 29% of the sample.

Points the paper makes about the study in general: The authors acknowledged the small sample size as a limitation that may reduce accuracy. More public clonotypes were shared among persistent patients (roughly 2,900) than among newly diagnosed patients (just under 1,000). Persistent Graves' disease patients showed lower TCR Shannon entropy and fewer highly expanded clones than newly diagnosed patients, suggesting clonal expansion. Sequencing and analysis were limited to the TCR beta chain. Peripheral blood alone was examined, since thyroid tissue, which constituted the primary lesion, could not be accessed.

This specimen was peripheral blood mononuclear cells (PBMCs), taken when the disease was refractory, from a patient treated with antithyroid drugs. This sequence originates from a woman between 40 and 50 years old with Graves disease. Donor details come from another sample of the same person, matched by shared clones.

The bases read TGTGCCAGCAGTGAATTCCTAGCGGAAGCCAAAAACATTCAGTACTTC. This sequence encodes CASSEFLAEAKNIQYF. Rearrangement joined TRBV2 to TRBJ2-4, with 7 middle bases fitting TRBD2. CDR1 and CDR2 were assigned from the germline V gene as SNHLY and FYNNEI. From V the trimming removes 2 bases and from J it removes 0 bases, while the gene matches leave 4 bases of the junction unaccounted for. The cysteine opens and the phenylalanine closes a CDR3 of 16 amino acids. Of all the DNA, just the CDR3 is kept, 48 bases in frame from base 1. Beyond the CDR3, the reference TRBV2 and TRBJ2-4 genes provide the residues; the full variable domain reads: EPEVTQTPSHQVTQMGQEVILRCVPISNHLYFYWYRQILGQKVEFLVSFYNNEISEKSEIFDDQFSVERPDGSNFTLKIRSTKLEDSAMYFCASSEFLAEAKNIQYFGAGTRLSVL.